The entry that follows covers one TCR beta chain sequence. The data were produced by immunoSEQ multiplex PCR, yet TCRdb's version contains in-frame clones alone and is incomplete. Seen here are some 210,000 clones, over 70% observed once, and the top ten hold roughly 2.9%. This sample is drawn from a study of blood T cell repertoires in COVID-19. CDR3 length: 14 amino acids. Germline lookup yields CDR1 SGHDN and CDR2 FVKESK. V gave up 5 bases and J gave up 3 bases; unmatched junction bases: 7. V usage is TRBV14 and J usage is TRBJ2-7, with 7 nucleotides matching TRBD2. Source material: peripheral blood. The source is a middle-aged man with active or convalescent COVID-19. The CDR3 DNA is TGTGCCAGCAGCGACGGACTAGTCAGCTACGAGCAGTACTTC. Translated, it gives CASSDGLVSYEQYF. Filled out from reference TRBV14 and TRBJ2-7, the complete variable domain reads EAGVTQFPSHSVIEKGQTVTLRCDPISGHDNLYWYRRVMGKEIKFLLHFVKESKQDESGMPNNRFLAERTGGTYSTLKVQPAELEDSGVYFCASSDGLVSYEQYFGPGTRLTVT.